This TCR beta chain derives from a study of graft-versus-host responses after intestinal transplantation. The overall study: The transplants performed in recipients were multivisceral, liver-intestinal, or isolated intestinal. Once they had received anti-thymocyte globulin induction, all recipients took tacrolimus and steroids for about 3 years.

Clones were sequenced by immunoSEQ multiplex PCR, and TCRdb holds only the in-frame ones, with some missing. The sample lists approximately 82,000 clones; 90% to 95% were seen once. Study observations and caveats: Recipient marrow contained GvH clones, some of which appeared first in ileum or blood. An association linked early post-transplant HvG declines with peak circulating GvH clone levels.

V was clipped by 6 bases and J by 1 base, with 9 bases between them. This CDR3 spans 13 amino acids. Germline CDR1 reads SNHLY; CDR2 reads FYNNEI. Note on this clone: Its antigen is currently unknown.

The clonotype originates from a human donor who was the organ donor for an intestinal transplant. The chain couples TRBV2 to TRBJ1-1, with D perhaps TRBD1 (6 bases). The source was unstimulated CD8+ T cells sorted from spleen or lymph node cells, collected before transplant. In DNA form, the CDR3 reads TGTGCCAGCAGGATACAGGGGAACACTGAAGCTTTCTTT. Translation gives CASRIQGNTEAFF.